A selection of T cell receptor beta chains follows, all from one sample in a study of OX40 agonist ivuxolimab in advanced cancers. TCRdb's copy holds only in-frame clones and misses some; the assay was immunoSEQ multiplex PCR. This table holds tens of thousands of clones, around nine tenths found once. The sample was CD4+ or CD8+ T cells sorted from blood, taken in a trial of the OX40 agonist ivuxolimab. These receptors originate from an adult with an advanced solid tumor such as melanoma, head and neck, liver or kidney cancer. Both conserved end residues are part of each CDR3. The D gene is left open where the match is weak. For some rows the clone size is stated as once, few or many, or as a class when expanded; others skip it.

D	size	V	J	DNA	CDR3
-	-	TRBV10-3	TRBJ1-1	TGTGCCATCAGTGGCGTTAAAGGGGACGAAACTTTCTTT	CAISGVKGDETFF
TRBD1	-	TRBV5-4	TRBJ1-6	TGTGCCAGCAGCCCGGACAGGGAATCACCCCTCCACTTT	CASSPDRESPLHF
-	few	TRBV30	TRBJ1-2	TGTGCCTGGACGGTGCAGGTTTCCTATGGCTACACCTTC	CAWTVQVSYGYTF
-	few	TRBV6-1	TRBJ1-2	TGTGCCAGCAGTGTAGGGAGAACAGGGAACGATGGCTACACCTTC	CASSVGRTGNDGYTF
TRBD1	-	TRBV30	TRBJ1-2	TGTGCCTGGAATCCGGGACAGGGCACTGGCTACACCTTC	CAWNPGQGTGYTF
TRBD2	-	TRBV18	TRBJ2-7	TGTGCCAGCTCACCGAGGACTAGCGGGGAGTCCTACGAGCAGTACTTC	CASSPRTSGESYEQYF
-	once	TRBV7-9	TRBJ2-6	TGTGCCAGCAGTTCCCCGAGTTCTGGGGCCAACGTCCTGACTTTC	CASSSPSSGANVLTF
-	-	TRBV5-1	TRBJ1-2	TGCGCCAGCAGCTGGGACACCCAAGGCTACACCTTC	CASSWDTQGYTF
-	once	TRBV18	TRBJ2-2	TGTGCCAGCTCACCACCAGGGAACACCGGGGAGCTGTTTTTT	CASSPPGNTGELFF
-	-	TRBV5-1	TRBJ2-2	TGCGCCAGCAGCTTGGAACAGATGAACACCGGGGAGCTGTTTTTT	CASSLEQMNTGELFF
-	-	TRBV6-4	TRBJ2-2	TGTGCCAGCAGTGACTCGGAAAGCCGAAACACCGGGGAGCTGTTTTTT	CASSDSESRNTGELFF
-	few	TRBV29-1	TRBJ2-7	TGCAGCGTTGAAGATCTAATCCACGAGCAGTACTTC	CSVEDLIHEQYF
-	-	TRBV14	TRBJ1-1	TGTGCCAGCAGCCGGGAATTGTACACTGAAGCTTTCTTT	CASSRELYTEAFF
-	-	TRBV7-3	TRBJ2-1	TGTGCCAGCAGTTCCGAGGGGCAGCGCGGGGAGCAGCAGTTCTTC	CASSSEGQRGEQQFF
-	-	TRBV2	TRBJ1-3	TGTGCCAGCAGGGACAACAGGGTCTTAACTGGAAACACCATATATTTT	CASRDNRVLTGNTIYF
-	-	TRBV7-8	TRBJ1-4	TGTGCCAGCAGCTTATTCCCCCCTGAAAAACTGTTTTTT	CASSLFPPEKLFF
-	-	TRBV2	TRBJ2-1	TGTGCCAGAAGACCCCCTGGCCCCTACAATGAGCAGTTCTTC	CARRPPGPYNEQFF
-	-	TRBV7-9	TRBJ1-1	TGTGCCAGCAGCTACCGGACGGGAGGCACTGAAGCTTTCTTT	CASSYRTGGTEAFF
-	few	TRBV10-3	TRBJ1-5	TGTGCCATCAGTGAGGCCAGAAGCAATCAGCCCCAGCATTTT	CAISEARSNQPQHF
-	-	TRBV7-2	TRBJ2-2	TGTGCCAGCAGCTTAACGGTAGCCGGGGAGCTGTTTTTT	CASSLTVAGELFF
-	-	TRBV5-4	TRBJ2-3	TGTGCCAGCAGCTTGCCGGGGGCGGGGTCAGATACGCAGTATTTT	CASSLPGAGSDTQYF
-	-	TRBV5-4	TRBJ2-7	TGTGCCAGCAGCTCCCGTGCTACGAACGAGCAGTACTTC	CASSSRATNEQYF
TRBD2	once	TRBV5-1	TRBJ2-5	TGCGCCAGCAGCTTGGCCCCTAGCGGGGGGCCAGAGACCCAGTACTTC	CASSLAPSGGPETQYF
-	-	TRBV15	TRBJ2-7	TGTGCCACCAAGACGACCGAGGCAGGGTACGCCTACGAGCAGTACTTC	CATKTTEAGYAYEQYF
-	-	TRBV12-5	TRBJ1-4	TGTGCTAGTGGTTTGGCGACCGGTTGGGTTAATGAAAAACTGTTTTTT	CASGLATGWVNEKLFF
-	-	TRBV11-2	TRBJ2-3	TGTGCCAGCAGCAGGTACGAAAGCACAGATACGCAGTATTTT	CASSRYESTDTQYF
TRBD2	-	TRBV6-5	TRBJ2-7	TGTGCCAGCAGTTCTCTAGGTTCCAGCGGGGGCTACGAGCAGTACTTC	CASSSLGSSGGYEQYF
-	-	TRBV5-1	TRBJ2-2	TGCGCCAGCAGCTTGGAACCGGGAATAGGCACCGGGGAGCTGTTTTTT	CASSLEPGIGTGELFF
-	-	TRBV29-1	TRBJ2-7	TGCAGCGTCCGAAGCCCAGGCTCCTACGAGCAGTACTTC	CSVRSPGSYEQYF
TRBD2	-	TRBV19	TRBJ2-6	TGTGCCACCTGGGGGGGGAATGGCGGGGCCAACGTCCTGACTTTC	CATWGGNGGANVLTF
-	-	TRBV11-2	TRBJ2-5	TGTGCCAGCAGCCGATCCCTCCAAGAGACCCAGTACTTC	CASSRSLQETQYF
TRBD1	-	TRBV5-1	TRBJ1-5	TGCGCCAGCAGCTACCTACCGACAGGGAGTGGCAATCAGCCCCAGCATTTT	CASSYLPTGSGNQPQHF
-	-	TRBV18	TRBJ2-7	TGTGCCAGCTCACGGGTCGGGGGCTACGAGCAGTACTTC	CASSRVGGYEQYF
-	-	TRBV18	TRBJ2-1	TGTGCCAGCTCACCAGGTCAAGGATACGGGAATGAGCAGTTCTTC	CASSPGQGYGNEQFF
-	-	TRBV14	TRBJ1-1	TGTGCCAGCAGCCTACAGGGGAACACTGAAGCTTTCTTT	CASSLQGNTEAFF
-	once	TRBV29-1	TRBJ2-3	TGCAGGGTAGGGGGAAGCACAGATACGCAGTATTTT	CRVGGSTDTQYF
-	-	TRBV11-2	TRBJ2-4	TGTGCCAGCACCGAACTAGTGGCCAAAAACATTCAGTACTTC	CASTELVAKNIQYF
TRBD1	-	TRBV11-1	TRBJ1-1	TGTGCCAGCAGCTATGTCCCCAACAGGGGAGATGAAGCTTTCTTT	CASSYVPNRGDEAFF
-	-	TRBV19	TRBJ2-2	TGTGCCAGTAGTATCGGAGGGACAGCGAACACCGGGGAGCTGTTTTTT	CASSIGGTANTGELFF
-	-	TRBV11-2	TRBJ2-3	TGTGCCAGCAGCTTCCCCCGCACAGATACGCAGTATTTT	CASSFPRTDTQYF
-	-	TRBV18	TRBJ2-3	TGTGCCAACTCGCCCATTAGCACAGATACGCAGTATTTT	CANSPISTDTQYF
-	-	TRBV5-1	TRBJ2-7	TGCGCCAGCAGCTTGGCCGGGGAGACACTAATCTACGAGCAGTACTTC	CASSLAGETLIYEQYF